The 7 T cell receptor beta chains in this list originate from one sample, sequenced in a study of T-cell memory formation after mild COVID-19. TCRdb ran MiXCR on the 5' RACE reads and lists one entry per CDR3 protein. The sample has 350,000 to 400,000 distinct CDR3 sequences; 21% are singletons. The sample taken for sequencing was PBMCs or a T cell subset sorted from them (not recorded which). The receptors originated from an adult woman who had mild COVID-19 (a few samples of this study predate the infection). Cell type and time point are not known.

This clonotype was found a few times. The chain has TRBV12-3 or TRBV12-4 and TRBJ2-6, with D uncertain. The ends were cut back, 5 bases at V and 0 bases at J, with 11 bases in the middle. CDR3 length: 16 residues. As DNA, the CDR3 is TGTGCCAGCAGTCCAAACGGACCCTCTGGGGCCAACGTCCTGACTTTC. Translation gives CASSPNGPSGANVLTF.

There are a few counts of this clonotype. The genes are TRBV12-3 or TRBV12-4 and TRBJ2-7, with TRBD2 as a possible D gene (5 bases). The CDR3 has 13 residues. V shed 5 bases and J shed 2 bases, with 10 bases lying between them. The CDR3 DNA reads TGTGCCAGCAGTACCGGACTTCCCTACGAGCAGTACTTC. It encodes CASSTGLPYEQYF.

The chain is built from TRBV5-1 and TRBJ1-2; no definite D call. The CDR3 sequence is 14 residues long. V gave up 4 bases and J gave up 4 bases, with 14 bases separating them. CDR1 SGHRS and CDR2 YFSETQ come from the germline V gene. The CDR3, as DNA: TGCGCCAGCAGCGCCACCGTCGGCAGCTATGGCTACACCTTC. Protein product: CASSATVGSYGYTF.

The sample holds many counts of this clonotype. The CDR3 loop reads CASSSLADTQYF. Written as DNA, the CDR3 is TGTGCCAGCAGCTCGCTAGCGGATACGCAGTATTTT. V gene TRBV11-2 combines with J gene TRBJ2-3, with D perhaps TRBD2 (6 bases). Trimming removed 4 bases at V and 6 bases at J, with 8 bases between. The CDR3 loop spans 12 amino acids. The germline V gene has CDR1 SGHAT and CDR2 FQNNGV. Combining the CDR3 with reference TRBV11-2 and TRBJ2-3 gives the whole variable domain EAGVAQSPRYKIIEKRQSVAFWCNPISGHATLYWYQQILGQGPKLLIQFQNNGVVDDSQLPKDRFSAERLKGVDSTLKIQPAKLEDSAVYLCASSSLADTQYFGPGTRLTVL.

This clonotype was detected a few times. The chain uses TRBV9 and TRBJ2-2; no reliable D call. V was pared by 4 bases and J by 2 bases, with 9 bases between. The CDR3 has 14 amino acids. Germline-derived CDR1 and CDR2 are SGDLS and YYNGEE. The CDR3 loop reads CASSSGDNTGELFF. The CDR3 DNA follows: TGTGCCAGCAGCTCTGGAGACAACACCGGGGAGCTGTTTTTT.

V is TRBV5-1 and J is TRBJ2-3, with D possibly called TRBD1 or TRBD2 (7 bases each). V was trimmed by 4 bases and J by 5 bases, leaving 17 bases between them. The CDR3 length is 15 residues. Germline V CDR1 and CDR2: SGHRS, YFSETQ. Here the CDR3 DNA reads TGCGCCAGCAGCCTGAGCGGGACAGCGGGAGATACGCAGTATTTT. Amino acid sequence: CASSLSGTAGDTQYF.

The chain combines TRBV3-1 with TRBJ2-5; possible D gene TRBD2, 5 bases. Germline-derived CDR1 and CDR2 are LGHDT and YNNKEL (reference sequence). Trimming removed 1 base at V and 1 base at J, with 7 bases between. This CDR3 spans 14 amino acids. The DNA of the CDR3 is TGTGCCAGCAGCCAAGCGGGATTCCAAGAGACCCAGTACTTC. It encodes CASSQAGFQETQYF.